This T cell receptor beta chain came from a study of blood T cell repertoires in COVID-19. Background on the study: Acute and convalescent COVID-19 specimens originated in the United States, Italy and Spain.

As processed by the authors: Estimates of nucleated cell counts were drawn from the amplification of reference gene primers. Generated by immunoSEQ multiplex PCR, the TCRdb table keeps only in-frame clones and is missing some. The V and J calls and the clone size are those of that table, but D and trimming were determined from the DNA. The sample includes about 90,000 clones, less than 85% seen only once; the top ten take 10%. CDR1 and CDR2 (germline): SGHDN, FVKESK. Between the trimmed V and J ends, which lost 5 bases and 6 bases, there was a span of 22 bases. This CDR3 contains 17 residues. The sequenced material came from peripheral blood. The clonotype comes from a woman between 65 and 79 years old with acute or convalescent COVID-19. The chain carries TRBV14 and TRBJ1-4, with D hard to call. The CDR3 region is CASSSKVRPLGYEKLFF. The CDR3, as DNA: TGTGCCAGCAGCTCCAAGGTAAGGCCCTTGGGCTATGAAAAACTGTTTTTT.